This T cell receptor beta chain was recovered during a study of human T cells and chemical hapten exposure. Study context: There were weekly diphenylcyclopropenone doses to the scalp for patients throughout the roughly 24-week study. Notes on the study in general: Clustering by CDR3 similarity yielded significantly more large clusters from expanded TCRs than controls.

There are many counts of this clonotype. Its matching antigen is unknown. Indicated time point: patch test 1, 2 weeks after DPC sensitization. Noted treatment: therapeutic diphenylcyclopropenone sensitization with weekly scalp DPC. Non-pregnant alopecia patients aged 18 to 70, suitable for DPC therapy. As originally analysed: Samples held a median of roughly 100,000 TCRs, range roughly 20,000–700,000. Each CDR3 protein is one row after TCRdb ran MiXCR on the RACE reads. In this record, the V and J calls reflect TCRdb's handling and not the investigators' own analysis. The table records under 450,000 distinct CDR3 sequences, approximately 5% of them present only once. This sequence originates from a woman in her fifties or sixties with alopecia areata. Some clones in this sample may be carry-over from other donors' samples. The sequences come from whole blood, collected in connection with sensitization to the hapten diphenylcyclopropenone (DPC).

In nucleotides, the CDR3 is TGTGCCAGCAGTTTAAACACTTACAATGAGCAGTTCTTC. Protein sequence: CASSLNTYNEQFF. The rearrangement links TRBV12-3 or TRBV12-4 to TRBJ2-1; D remains unclear. The V and J ends lost 2 bases and 4 bases respectively, with 6 bases between them. The CDR3 runs 13 residues.